This T cell receptor beta chain is from a study of response to subunit inactivated influenza vaccine. The study's findings and limits: Authors suggested few new T cells are recruited by each seasonal influenza vaccination.

Trimming cost V 5 bases and J 3 bases, with 22 bases left between them. The CDR3 totals 16 residues. In germline, CDR1 is DFQATT, CDR2 SNEGSKA (reference sequence). TCRdb re-derived calls from the RT-PCR reads in MiXCR, one entry per CDR3 protein. Seen here are roughly 780,000 distinct CDR3 sequences, about 18% observed once, and the top ten hold roughly a tenth. This clonotype was counted only a few times. Its antigen is currently unknown. V usage is TRBV20-1 and J usage is TRBJ2-5; weak D call: TRBD2 (5 bases). Here the sequenced sample was PBMCs from blood, taken about 5 days after vaccination. The sequence came from a man in his fifties or sixties who received an inactivated influenza vaccine. The CDR3 nucleotides read TGCAGTGCTCGGGGTAGAGTGGGCCTGGATAAAGAGACCCAGTACTTC. Amino acid sequence: CSARGRVGLDKETQYF.